This TCR beta chain was captured in a study of blood T cell repertoires in COVID-19. The overall study: Donors in the United States, Italy and Spain gave samples during acute or convalescent COVID-19.

In the authors' workflow: By means of reference gene primer amplification, nucleated cell counts were estimated. Clones were read by immunoSEQ multiplex PCR, and TCRdb kept only the in-frame ones, dropping some. V, J and clone size reflect that table, while D and trimming were determined from the DNA. The table lists some 100,000 clones, roughly 77% of them singletons. Source material: peripheral blood. The sequence was collected from a human donor in a cohort sampled during active COVID-19.

In DNA form, the CDR3 reads TGTGCCAGCAGTTTCTTCAGGACTAGCGCCTACTTC. Protein sequence: CASSFFRTSAYF. V and J are TRBV12-3 or TRBV12-4 and TRBJ2-5, with 9 bases identical to TRBD2. V gave up 3 bases and J gave up 14 bases; unmatched junction bases: 7. The length of the CDR3 is 12 residues.